This TCR beta chain is from a study of blood T cell repertoires in COVID-19. Study-level background: T cells, B-cell-depleted T cells, or PBMCs supplied cDNA or gDNA.

Sequencing used immunoSEQ multiplex PCR; TCRdb keeps in-frame clones, though not all of them. The sample consists of around 69,000 clones, 80% to 85% of them appearing once. The origin of this receptor is a woman between 55 and 75 years old with acute or convalescent COVID-19. Material for sequencing was peripheral blood.

CDR3 coding DNA: TGTGCCAGCTCCTCCCGACAAAGCGGGGGAGCGAACACCGGGGAGCTGTTTTTT. Translated: CASSSRQSGGANTGELFF. This chain connects TRBV18 to TRBJ2-2, with 8 nucleotides matching TRBD2. V lost 6 bases, J lost 0 bases, and 12 bases stayed unmatched. This CDR3 is 18 amino acids long. Germline-derived CDR1 and CDR2 are KGHSH and LQKENI.